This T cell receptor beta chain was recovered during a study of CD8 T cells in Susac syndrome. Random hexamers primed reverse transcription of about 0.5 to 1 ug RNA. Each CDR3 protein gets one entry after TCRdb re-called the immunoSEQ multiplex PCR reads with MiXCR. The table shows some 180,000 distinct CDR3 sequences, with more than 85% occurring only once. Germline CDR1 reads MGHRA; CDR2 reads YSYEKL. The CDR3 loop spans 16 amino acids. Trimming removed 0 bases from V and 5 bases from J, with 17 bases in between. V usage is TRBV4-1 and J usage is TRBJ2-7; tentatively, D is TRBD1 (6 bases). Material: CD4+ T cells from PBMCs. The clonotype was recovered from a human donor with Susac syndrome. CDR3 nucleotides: TGCGCCAGCAGCCAAGAGTTTCAGGGGCGCTTCGACGAGCAGTACTTC. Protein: CASSQEFQGRFDEQYF.